This T cell receptor (beta chain) originates from a study of cytomegalovirus exposure and HLA in healthy donors. Study overall: It was reported in a later analysis that the 120 or so validation repertoires used the same platform as the approximately 650 first-cohort repertoires. Study-wide results and limits: Reportedly, cytomegalovirus status was diagnosed with high sensitivity and specificity.

The protocol was immunoSEQ multiplex PCR, while the TCRdb copy is restricted to in-frame clones and leaves out a portion. Here the sample spans under 400,000 clones, 86% being singletons. The donors were in the approximately 120-subject validation cohort, distinct from the roughly 700-subject first cohort. Note on this clone: What it binds is not known.

Sample: PBMCs. The TCR sequence derives from a young woman in good health and CMV-seronegative.

The CDR3 bases are TGTGCCAGCAGCTTGACAGGGGGTGGAGATACGCAGTATTTT. It yields the protein CASSLTGGGDTQYF. The J gene is TRBJ2-3, the V gene TRBV7-9; 9 bases align to TRBD1. Germline V CDR1 and CDR2: SEHNR, FQNEAQ (reference sequence). Germline trimming cut 3 bases from V and 5 bases from J; bases unmatched to any gene: 3. This CDR3 contains 14 residues. Supplemented by reference TRBV7-9 and TRBJ2-3, the full variable domain reads DTGVSQNPRHKITKRGQNVTFRCDPISEHNRLYWYRQTLGQGPEFLTYFQNEAQLEKSRLLSDRFSAERPKGSFSTLEIQRTEQGDSAMYLCASSLTGGGDTQYFGPGTRLTVL.